This is a list of T cell receptor beta chains from one sample in a study of blood T cell repertoires in COVID-19. Data came from immunoSEQ multiplex PCR; TCRdb stores just in-frame clones and leaves some out. The sample contains under 250,000 clones, around 83% of which appear only once. Sequencing used peripheral blood. These receptors originate from a human donor in a cohort sampled during active COVID-19. Each CDR3 is given with its conserved first and last residue. A D gene is named only where the DNA matches it firmly. The size entry is marked missing in some rows and otherwise reads once, few, many or a size class.

CDR3 protein,CDR3 DNA,J gene,clone size,V gene,D gene
CASSFWAGTYEQYF,TGCGCCAGCAGCTTCTGGGCAGGGACCTACGAGCAGTACTTC,TRBJ2-7,.,TRBV5-1,.
CASSTGQGWADTQYF,TGTGCCAGCAGTACGGGACAGGGGTGGGCAGATACGCAGTATTTT,TRBJ2-3,.,TRBV2,TRBD1
CASSLNSDEQYF,TGTGCCAGCAGCTTGAATAGCGACGAGCAGTACTTC,TRBJ2-7,.,TRBV5-4,.
CASSYLGARGMNTQYF,TGTGCCAGCAGTTACTTAGGGGCAAGGGGGATGAATACGCAGTATTTT,TRBJ2-3,.,TRBV6-6,.
CASSLREAVWSGNTIYF,TGTGCCAGCAGTTTGAGAGAGGCCGTTTGGTCTGGAAACACCATATATTTT,TRBJ1-3,few,TRBV28,.
CASSSWLAGRNTGELFF,TGCGCCAGCAGCTCTTGGCTAGCGGGACGGAACACCGGGGAGCTGTTTTTT,TRBJ2-2,.,TRBV5-1,TRBD2
CASSPFGGYEQYF,TGCGCCAGCAGCCCCTTCGGGGGGTACGAGCAGTACTTC,TRBJ2-7,.,TRBV5-1,TRBD2
CASSSGTGIAYEQYF,TGTGCCAGCAGCTCTGGGACAGGGATCGCCTACGAGCAGTACTTC,TRBJ2-7,.,TRBV11-2,TRBD1
CSVGGTSGRYEQYF,TGCAGCGTTGGTGGGACTAGCGGGAGGTACGAGCAGTACTTC,TRBJ2-7,.,TRBV29-1,TRBD2
CASSQDSDRRNQPQHF,TGTGCCAGCAGCCAAGATTCGGACAGGCGAAATCAGCCCCAGCATTTT,TRBJ1-5,.,TRBV4-2,TRBD1
CASSKAGTSDNNEQFF,TGTGCCAGCAGCAAGGCCGGGACTAGCGATAACAATGAGCAGTTCTTC,TRBJ2-1,.,TRBV7-9,TRBD2
CASSVRLAETQYF,TGTGCCAGCAGTGTGCGACTAGCAGAGACCCAGTACTTC,TRBJ2-5,.,TRBV2,TRBD2
CASSLVEVRTSGTGELFF,TGTGCCAGCAGCTTAGTGGAGGTTAGGACTAGCGGAACCGGGGAGCTGTTTTTT,TRBJ2-2,.,TRBV7-9,TRBD2
CASSPYEGGLGGYTF,TGTGCCAGCTCACCCTATGAGGGGGGGCTGGGAGGCTACACCTTC,TRBJ1-2,.,TRBV18,.
CASRLQGYTEAFF,TGTGCCAGCAGACTCCAGGGTTACACTGAAGCTTTCTTT,TRBJ1-1,.,TRBV12-3/TRBV12-4,.
CASSLSIEAFF,TGTGCCAGCAGCTTGTCTATTGAAGCTTTCTTT,TRBJ1-1,.,TRBV5-6,.
CASSLAGPGGVQYF,TGTGCCAGCTCATTAGCGGGCCCCGGAGGAGTCCAGTACTTC,TRBJ2-5,.,TRBV18,TRBD2
CASPGPLAGALLEQYF,TGCGCCAGCCCAGGACCGTTAGCGGGAGCCCTTCTGGAGCAGTACTTC,TRBJ2-7,.,TRBV5-1,TRBD2
CASSEYRDAGSYEQYF,TGTGCCAGCAGTGAATACAGGGACGCCGGATCCTACGAGCAGTACTTC,TRBJ2-7,.,TRBV2,.
CASSAGGRAGVQPQHF,TGTGCCAGCAGCGCGGGGGGTAGGGCAGGGGTCCAGCCCCAGCATTTT,TRBJ1-5,.,TRBV9,.
CASSAMGAGEKLFF,TGTGCCAGCAGTGCCATGGGGGCAGGCGAAAAACTGTTTTTT,TRBJ1-4,.,TRBV25-1,.
CATSGADRGLQPQHF,TGTGCCACCAGCGGGGCAGACAGGGGGCTTCAGCCCCAGCATTTT,TRBJ1-5,.,TRBV15,TRBD1
CASSEGRKSNYGYTF,TGTGCCAGCAGTGAGGGGAGAAAAAGTAACTATGGCTACACCTTC,TRBJ1-2,.,TRBV2,.
CATGQGREKLFF,TGTGCCACCGGACAGGGCAGGGAAAAACTGTTTTTT,TRBJ1-4,.,TRBV2,TRBD1
CASSQDSGLRTDTQYF,TGCGCCAGCAGCCAAGACTCGGGACTCCGCACAGATACGCAGTATTTT,TRBJ2-3,.,TRBV4-1,.
CASRAGMNTEAFF,TGTGCCAGCAGGGCAGGGATGAACACTGAAGCTTTCTTT,TRBJ1-1,once,TRBV5-6,.
CASSLGLASGSIQETQYF,TGCGCCAGCAGCTTGGGCCTGGCTAGCGGGAGTATCCAAGAGACCCAGTACTTC,TRBJ2-5,.,TRBV5-1,TRBD2
CASSQGTGNSPLHF,TGTGCCAGCAGCCAAGGGACTGGCAATTCACCCCTCCACTTT,TRBJ1-6,.,TRBV3-1/TRBV3-2,.
CASRGTRVNEQFF,TGTGCCAGCAGGGGGACTAGGGTAAATGAGCAGTTCTTC,TRBJ2-1,.,TRBV28,TRBD2
CASTRGTFDETQYF,TGCGCCAGCACCCGTGGGACATTTGATGAGACCCAGTACTTC,TRBJ2-5,.,TRBV5-1,.
CASSPQQGASGANVLTF,TGTGCCAGCAGCCCCCAGCAGGGGGCTAGTGGGGCCAACGTCCTGACTTTC,TRBJ2-6,.,TRBV21-1,.
CASSPPHRRDTQYF,TGTGCCAGCAGCCCTCCTCACCGTCGGGATACGCAGTATTTT,TRBJ2-3,.,TRBV11-2,.
CASSFSSNQPQHF,TGTGCCAGCAGCTTCTCCAGCAATCAGCCCCAGCATTTT,TRBJ1-5,.,TRBV27,.
CASSPAYSGANVLTF,TGTGCCAGCTCACCCGCGTACTCTGGGGCCAACGTCCTGACTTTC,TRBJ2-6,.,TRBV18,.
CASRPQGSNSPLHF,TGTGCCAGCAGGCCTCAGGGATCTAATTCACCCCTCCACTTT,TRBJ1-6,.,TRBV5-4,.
CSATQDRGLGEQYF,TGCAGCGCCACCCAGGACAGGGGGCTCGGCGAGCAGTACTTC,TRBJ2-7,few,TRBV29-1,TRBD1
CASSHPWVVSGGINYEQYF,TGTGCCAGCAGCCACCCCTGGGTTGTTAGCGGGGGGATAAACTACGAGCAGTACTTC,TRBJ2-7,.,TRBV4-2,TRBD2
CASSQTRQGMNTEAFF,TGTGCCAGCAGTCAAACGAGACAGGGGATGAACACTGAAGCTTTCTTT,TRBJ1-1,.,TRBV6-6,TRBD1
CASSLADNPYEQYF,TGTGCCAGCAGCTTGGCGGACAACCCCTACGAGCAGTACTTC,TRBJ2-7,.,TRBV5-4,.
CASSPTAKLNEKLFF,TGTGCCAGCAGTCCGACAGCGAAGCTAAATGAAAAACTGTTTTTT,TRBJ1-4,.,TRBV5-8,.
CASSLSAGDYEQYF,TGCGCCAGCAGCTTGAGCGCGGGAGACTACGAGCAGTACTTC,TRBJ2-7,.,TRBV5-1,TRBD2
CASSIAGRGGGLNTEAFF,TGTGCCAGTAGTATAGCAGGGCGCGGGGGCGGACTGAACACTGAAGCTTTCTTT,TRBJ1-1,.,TRBV19,.
CASSLSGTSGRYEQYF,TGTGCCAGCAGTTTATCTGGGACTAGCGGGAGATACGAGCAGTACTTC,TRBJ2-7,.,TRBV6-5,TRBD2
CASSLPGQETQYF,TGTGCCAGCAGTTTACCAGGGCAGGAGACCCAGTACTTC,TRBJ2-5,.,TRBV28,.
CASRPPRGSMPDTQYF,TGTGCCAGCAGGCCCCCCAGGGGTTCTATGCCAGATACGCAGTATTTT,TRBJ2-3,.,TRBV7-9,.
CASSEASSGTQETQYF,TGTGCCAGCAGTGAAGCGTCTAGCGGGACTCAAGAGACCCAGTACTTC,TRBJ2-5,.,TRBV2,TRBD2
CASSQGRAGANVLTF,TGTGCCAGCAGCCAAGGCAGGGCTGGGGCCAACGTCCTGACTTTC,TRBJ2-6,many,TRBV3-1/TRBV3-2,.
CASSPGWNTDTQYF,TGCGCCAGCAGCCCCGGGTGGAACACAGATACGCAGTATTTT,TRBJ2-3,.,TRBV5-1,.
CAWSVGQGGHEQYF,TGTGCCTGGAGTGTCGGACAGGGGGGCCACGAGCAGTACTTC,TRBJ2-7,.,TRBV30,TRBD1
CASSLAPGGNTEAFF,TGTGCCAGCAGCTTAGCCCCAGGGGGGAACACTGAAGCTTTCTTT,TRBJ1-1,once,TRBV7-6,TRBD1
CASSRQGGTEAFF,TGTGCCAGCAGCCGACAGGGGGGAACTGAAGCTTTCTTT,TRBJ1-1,.,TRBV12-3/TRBV12-4,TRBD1
CASTEERAFYGYTF,TGTGCCAGCACCGAGGAGCGGGCCTTCTATGGCTACACCTTC,TRBJ1-2,.,TRBV28,.
CASAPPGRAQETQYF,TGTGCTAGTGCCCCGCCTGGGCGGGCCCAAGAGACCCAGTACTTC,TRBJ2-5,.,TRBV12-5,.
CASSQVDRGNEQFF,TGTGCCAGCAGCCAAGTGGACAGGGGCAATGAGCAGTTCTTC,TRBJ2-1,.,TRBV14,TRBD1
CASSPGGLWMGNEKLFF,TGTGCCAGCAGCCCTGGGGGCTTGTGGATGGGTAATGAAAAACTGTTTTTT,TRBJ1-4,.,TRBV7-2,.
CASSLPGSPAEAFF,TGTGCCAGCAGTTTACCAGGGTCTCCGGCTGAAGCTTTCTTT,TRBJ1-1,.,TRBV28,.
CASSLDGQNTQYF,TGTGCCAGCAGCTTAGATGGACAGAATACGCAGTATTTT,TRBJ2-3,.,TRBV11-3,.
CASSSSGRIYEQYF,TGTGCCAGCAGCTCCAGCGGGAGGATCTACGAGCAGTACTTC,TRBJ2-7,.,TRBV7-9,TRBD2
CASAKRLAGPTRGTDTQYF,TGTGCCAGCGCCAAACGACTAGCGGGCCCTACTAGGGGCACAGATACGCAGTATTTT,TRBJ2-3,.,TRBV7-2,TRBD2
CASSSDRVNTDTQYF,TGTGCCAGCAGTTCGGACAGGGTTAACACAGATACGCAGTATTTT,TRBJ2-3,.,TRBV6-5,TRBD1